This TCR beta chain derives from a study of T cell repertoires in cytomegalovirus infection. In the study overall: Public TCR beta signature analysis indicated the presence of both CMV infection and matching HLA type.

CDR1 is SGHTA, CDR2 FQGNSA, per germline. The length of the CDR3 is 14 residues. V was cut by 5 bases and J by 0 bases, with 10 bases left in between. From the reads, TCRdb called clonotypes with MiXCR, one entry per CDR3 protein. This sample yields around 180,000 distinct CDR3 sequences, of which roughly 28% are seen a single time; just over 30% belongs to the top ten. This clonotype was detected many times. Its antigen is not identified. Overall study findings and caveats: Based on cumulative public TCR beta family frequency, carriers of CMV plus the relevant HLA were identified. HLA-C-restricted CMV-specific TCR beta clonotypes prevailed in the ex vivo response.

The TCR was taken from a human donor in good health (CMV status not recorded). Some clones in this sample may be carry-over from other donors' samples. The sequencing input was PBMCs. The rearrangement uses TRBV7-2 and TRBJ1-1, with a tentative D call TRBD1 (6 bases). The DNA for the CDR3 is TGTGCCAGCAGCGGGACACTCTTGAACACTGAAGCTTTCTTT. Translating gives CASSGTLLNTEAFF.